These 21 T cell receptor beta chains came from one sample sequenced in a study of CD8+ T cells in alopecia areata. Following extraction, RNA underwent reverse transcription to cDNA, which served as the sequencing template. The data were produced by immunoSEQ multiplex PCR, yet TCRdb's version contains in-frame clones alone and is incomplete. The sample carries more than 110,000 clones, 58% recorded once. The sequenced sample was CD4+ T cells sorted from blood, obtained at week 0. Receptors were obtained from a human donor with alopecia areata.

The chain employs TRBV14 and TRBJ2-2; D remains ambiguous. This CDR3 has 15 amino acids. CDR1 is SGHDN and CDR2 is FVKESK in the germline V gene. V dropped 2 bases and J dropped 5 bases, with 12 bases sitting between them. The chain's CDR3 is CASSQMGRWTGELFF. CDR3 in DNA: TGTGCCAGCAGCCAAATGGGAAGGTGGACCGGGGAGCTGTTTTTT. Looking up the rest from reference TRBV14 and TRBJ2-2 gives the full variable domain: EAGVTQFPSHSVIEKGQTVTLRCDPISGHDNLYWYRRVMGKEIKFLLHFVKESKQDESGMPNNRFLAERTGGTYSTLKVQPAELEDSGVYFCASSQMGRWTGELFFGEGSRLTVL.

V gene TRBV4-1 combines with J gene TRBJ1-4; possible D gene TRBD1, 5 bases. The CDR3 extends over 14 amino acids. The ends were cut back, 4 bases at V and 4 bases at J, with 10 bases in the middle. Germline V gene data show CDR1 as MGHRA and CDR2 as YSYEKL. The CDR3 nucleotides read TGCGCCAGCAGCCCGGAGGGGTTTAATGAAAAACTGTTTTTT. Its translation: CASSPEGFNEKLFF.

V is TRBV25-1 and J is TRBJ2-5; D is ambiguous. There are 16 residues in the CDR3. Per the germline V gene, CDR1 is MGHDK and CDR2 is SYGVNS. The V gene lost 3 bases and the J gene lost 5 bases, with 19 bases spanning the gap. The CDR3 reads CASSDTRRLLVETQYF. For the CDR3, the DNA is TGTGCCAGCAGTGATACGCGAAGGCTATTGGTGGAGACCCAGTACTTC.

The rearrangement joins TRBV30 to TRBJ1-5, with D possibly TRBD1 on 6 matching bases. The CDR3 covers 13 residues. V lost 2 bases to trimming and J lost 4 bases, with 9 bases between them. Germline V lookup: CDR1 GTSNPN, CDR2 SVGIG (reference sequence). CDR3 DNA: TGTGCCTGGAGTAGGGGGGAAAATCAGCCCCAGCATTTT. This sequence encodes CAWSRGENQPQHF. Combining the CDR3 with reference TRBV30 and TRBJ1-5 gives the whole variable domain SQTIHQWPATLVQPVGSPLSLECTVEGTSNPNLYWYRQAAGRGLQLLFYSVGIGQISSEVPQNLSASRPQDRQFILSSKKLLLSDSGFYLCAWSRGENQPQHFGDGTRLSIL.

The chain employs TRBV6-6 and TRBJ2-3, with TRBD1 matching over 8 bases. The V gene end was trimmed by 5 bases and the J gene end by 2 bases; junction bases not matched to a gene: 6. The CDR3 is 15 residues long. Germline V CDR1 and CDR2: MNHNY, SVGAGI (reference sequence). CDR3 sequence reads: CASSPRTGTTDTQYF. The CDR3 DNA reads as TGTGCCAGCAGTCCCCGGACAGGGACCACAGATACGCAGTATTTT.

The rearrangement joins TRBV9 to TRBJ1-3, with TRBD1 as a possible D gene (5 bases). CDR1 SGDLS and CDR2 YYNGEE come from the germline V gene. This CDR3 spans 14 amino acids. Between the trimmed V and J ends, which lost 0 bases and 2 bases, there was a span of 6 bases. The chain's CDR3 is CASSVGGTGNTIYF. The DNA of the CDR3 is TGTGCCAGCAGCGTAGGGGGGACTGGAAACACCATATATTTT.

This chain uses TRBV5-6 with TRBJ1-5, with TRBD1 identical over 9 bases. The germline CDR1 and CDR2 sequences are SGHDT and YYEEEE. The CDR3 is 19 amino acids. J lost 5 bases, V lost 2 bases, and 17 bases had no gene match. This chain's CDR3 is CASSFETQGAGSGYQPQHF. In DNA, the CDR3 is TGTGCCAGCAGCTTCGAAACACAGGGGGCAGGCTCAGGTTATCAGCCCCAGCATTTT.

The rearrangement links TRBV23-1 to TRBJ1-1; TRBD1 aligns across 7 bases. TRBV23-1 is given ORF status, its function remaining uncertain. The CDR3 has 15 residues. J lost 0 bases, V lost 2 bases, and 3 bases had no gene match. The DNA for the CDR3 is TGCGCCAGCAGTCAAACCGGGACAGTGAACACTGAAGCTTTCTTT. Translating gives CASSQTGTVNTEAFF.

The chain carries TRBV19 and TRBJ1-1; D is possibly TRBD1 (5 bases). V lost 5 bases and J 4 bases, leaving 17 bases between the germline ends. The CDR3 covers 15 residues. The V gene's germline CDR1 is LNHDA and CDR2 SQIVND (reference sequence). CDR3 DNA: TGTGCCAGTAGTTCCTCACAGGCCATTGGCACTGAAGCTTTCTTT. It specifies CASSSSQAIGTEAFF.

Of note for this clone: Within the sample, other DNA sequences also encode this same CDR3. The rearrangement joins TRBV5-1 to TRBJ2-2; D ambiguous. V dropped 0 bases and J dropped 0 bases, with 6 bases sitting between them. The CDR3 is 15 amino acids. Germline V gene lookup returns CDR1 SGHRS and CDR2 YFSETQ. CDR3 nucleotides: TGCGCCAGCAGCTTGGCTCCGACGAACACCGGGGAGCTGTTTTTT. Amino acids: CASSLAPTNTGELFF.

V usage is TRBV7-2 and J usage is TRBJ1-2, with TRBD1 matching over 9 bases. In germline, CDR1 is SGHTA, CDR2 FQGNSA. Germline trimming cut 1 base from V and 7 bases from J; bases unmatched to any gene: 4. The CDR3 spans 14 residues. The chain's CDR3 is CASSLVTGGSGYTF. CDR3 sequence (DNA): TGTGCCAGCAGCTTAGTGACAGGGGGTTCTGGCTACACCTTC.

J is TRBJ1-6 and V is TRBV7-2; 8 nucleotides match TRBD1. Germline CDR1 reads SGHTA; CDR2 reads FQGNSA. CDR3 length: 15 residues. The trim removed 0 bases at V and 9 bases at J, leaving 4 bases unmatched. For the CDR3, the DNA is TGTGCCAGCAGCTTAGCGGGGCAGGGGGCTTCACCCCTCCACTTT. Translated: CASSLAGQGASPLHF.

The chain combines TRBV30 with TRBJ2-7; the match to TRBD1 covers 9 bases. V lost 5 bases, J lost 2 bases, and 13 bases stayed unmatched. Per germline, CDR1 GTSNPN and CDR2 SVGIG (reference sequence). The CDR3 runs to 16 residues. The DNA for the CDR3 is TGTGCCTGGCACCCATACGCCGGGACAGGGACCTACGAGCAGTACTTC. Translating it yields CAWHPYAGTGTYEQYF. The full variable domain, completed using reference TRBV30 and TRBJ2-7, is SQTIHQWPATLVQPVGSPLSLECTVEGTSNPNLYWYRQAAGRGLQLLFYSVGIGQISSEVPQNLSASRPQDRQFILSSKKLLLSDSGFYLCAWHPYAGTGTYEQYFGPGTRLTVT.

The CDR3 coding sequence is TGCGCCAGCAGCCAAGGGACTAGCGGGGGGACACTCTACAATGAGCAGTTCTTC. Translating it yields CASSQGTSGGTLYNEQFF. The gene calls are TRBV4-1 and TRBJ2-1, with 14 nucleotides matching TRBD2. This CDR3 region has 18 residues. The germline V gene has CDR1 MGHRA and CDR2 YSYEKL. With V trimmed by 1 base and J by 3 bases, 5 bases remained unmatched.

The chain links TRBV15 to TRBJ1-4; D is uncertain. This CDR3 spans 16 amino acids. The germline CDR1 and CDR2 sequences are LNHNV and YYDKDF (reference sequence). The V gene lost 0 bases and the J gene lost 6 bases, with 14 bases spanning the gap. The CDR3, as DNA: TGTGCCACCAGCAGAGATCCCGGGCAGTCGGATGAAAAACTGTTTTTT. Translated, it gives CATSRDPGQSDEKLFF.

J is TRBJ1-2 and V is TRBV6-1; D unclear. V lost 4 bases and J 8 bases, leaving 14 bases between the germline ends. Germline CDR1 and CDR2: MNHNS and SASEGT. The CDR3 runs 13 residues. CDR3 in amino acids: CASSVGPSGGYTF. The CDR3 DNA reads TGTGCCAGCAGTGTCGGACCTTCTGGGGGCTACACCTTC.

The gene calls are TRBV5-1 and TRBJ1-1, with a tentative D call TRBD1 (5 bases). V lost 1 base and J 5 bases, leaving 12 bases between the germline ends. Germline V gene lookup returns CDR1 SGHRS and CDR2 YFSETQ. The CDR3 has 14 amino acids. This CDR3 reads CASSLSQGGTEAFF. As DNA, the CDR3 is TGCGCCAGCAGCTTGAGCCAGGGAGGGACTGAAGCTTTCTTT.

As for this clone: Other DNA sequences in this specimen translate into the identical CDR3. The chain joins TRBV7-8 to TRBJ2-3; weak D call: TRBD2 (7 bases). Germline CDR1 reads SGHVS; CDR2 reads FQNEAQ. The CDR3 extends over 17 amino acids. The ends were cut back, 4 bases at V and 7 bases at J, with 24 bases in the middle. The CDR3 DNA reads as TGTGCCAGCAGCTCCATGGGAGGTGCGGGGGCCCCCTATACGCAGTATTTT. Protein product: CASSSMGGAGAPYTQYF.

The J gene is TRBJ1-1, the V gene TRBV2; D ambiguous. CDR1 and CDR2 (germline): SNHLY, FYNNEI. V shed 5 bases and J shed 4 bases, with 11 bases lying between them. The CDR3 length is 13 residues. CDR3 sequence: CASSSLASTEAFF. Here the CDR3 DNA reads TGTGCCAGCAGTTCGCTTGCGAGCACTGAAGCTTTCTTT.

There are a few counts of this clone. The V and J genes are TRBV7-2 and TRBJ1-2, with D unclear. This CDR3 region has 12 residues. V gave up 1 base and J gave up 2 bases, with 2 bases separating them. The germline V gene has CDR1 SGHTA and CDR2 FQGNSA. The CDR3 spells CASSLVNYGYTF. The DNA of the CDR3 is TGTGCCAGCAGCTTAGTAAACTATGGCTACACCTTC.

The chain is built from TRBV7-8 and TRBJ2-5, with 12 positions matching TRBD1. CDR3 length: 18 amino acids. From germline, CDR1 is SGHVS and CDR2 FQNEAQ. The ends lost 2 bases at V and 5 bases at J; junction bases unmatched: 12. DNA for the CDR3: TGTGCCAGCAGCTTAATGGGACAGGGGGCGATAGTGTTCGAGACCCAGTACTTC. It is translated as CASSLMGQGAIVFETQYF.